This T cell receptor (beta chain) was profiled in a study of beta chain features in type 1 diabetes. Study-level background: Age and gender were similar between patients and healthy donors, as were cell yields. Study-level points and caveats: Whether TCRB rearrangement is influenced by HLA type was left unresolved in this analysis.

With respect to this clone: Its matching antigen is unknown.

The authors reverse transcribed all of the isolated RNA, so sequencing captured expressed TCRB transcripts. The study sequenced naive, central memory and regulatory T cell samples to an average of about 3.5 million reads. Measured with immunoSEQ multiplex PCR; TCRdb has only the in-frame clones, and not every one. The sample consists of roughly 450,000 clones, approximately 10% of them appearing once. One heparinised blood draw averaging about 120 mL was given by each donor. Sequenced sample: naive CD4+ T cells from blood. The sequence derives from a woman aged 18-29 years in good health.

DNA of the CDR3: TGTGCCAGCAGCCACCTCCCGGGACTAGCGGGACCCCACGAGCAGTACTTC. It yields the protein CASSHLPGLAGPHEQYF. The chain couples TRBV14 to TRBJ2-7; 13 bases are shared with TRBD2. The junction had 10 bases not matched to a gene; V was cut back by 3 bases and J by 5 bases. CDR1 and CDR2 (germline): SGHDN, FVKESK. The CDR3 is 17 residues long.